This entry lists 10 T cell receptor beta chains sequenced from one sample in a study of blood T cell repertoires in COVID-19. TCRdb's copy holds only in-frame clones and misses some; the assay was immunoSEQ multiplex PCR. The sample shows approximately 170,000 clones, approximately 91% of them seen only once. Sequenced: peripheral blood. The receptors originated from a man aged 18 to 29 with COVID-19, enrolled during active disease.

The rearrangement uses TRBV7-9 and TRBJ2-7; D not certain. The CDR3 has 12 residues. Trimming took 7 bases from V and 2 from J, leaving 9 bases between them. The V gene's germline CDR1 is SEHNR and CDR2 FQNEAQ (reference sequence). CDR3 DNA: TGTGCCAGCACCAACAAGCCCTACGAGCAGTACTTC. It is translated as CASTNKPYEQYF.

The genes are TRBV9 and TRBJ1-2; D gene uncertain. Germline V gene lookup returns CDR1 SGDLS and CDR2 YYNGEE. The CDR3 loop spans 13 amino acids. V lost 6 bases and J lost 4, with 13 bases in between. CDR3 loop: CASKSVSGYGYTF. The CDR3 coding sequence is TGTGCCAGCAAAAGCGTATCCGGCTATGGCTACACCTTC.

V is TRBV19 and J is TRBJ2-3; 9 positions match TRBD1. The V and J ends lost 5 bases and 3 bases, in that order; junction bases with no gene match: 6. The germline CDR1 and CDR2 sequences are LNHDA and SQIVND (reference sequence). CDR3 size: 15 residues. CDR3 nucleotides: TGTGCCAGTAGTGCACCGGGACAGGGTACAGATACGCAGTATTTT. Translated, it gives CASSAPGQGTDTQYF.

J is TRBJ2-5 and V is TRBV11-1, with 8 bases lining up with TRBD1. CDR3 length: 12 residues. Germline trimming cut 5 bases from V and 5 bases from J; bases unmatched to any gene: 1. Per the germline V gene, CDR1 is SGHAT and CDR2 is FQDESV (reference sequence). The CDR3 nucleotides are TGTGCCAGCAGCCGGGACAGGGAGACCCAGTACTTC. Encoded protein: CASSRDRETQYF.

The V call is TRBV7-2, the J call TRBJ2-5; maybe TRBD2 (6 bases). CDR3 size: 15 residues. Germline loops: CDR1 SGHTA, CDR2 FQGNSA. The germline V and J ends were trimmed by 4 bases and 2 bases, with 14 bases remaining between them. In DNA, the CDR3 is TGTGCCAGCAGCTCCGGGGGTCGGGAACAAGAGACCCAGTACTTC. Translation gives CASSSGGREQETQYF. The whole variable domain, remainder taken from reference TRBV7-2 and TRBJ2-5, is GAGVSQSPSNKVTEKGKDVELRCDPISGHTALYWYRQSLGQGLEFLIYFQGNSAPDKSGLPSDRFSAERTGGSVSTLTIQRTQQEDSAVYLCASSSGGREQETQYFGPGTRLLVL.

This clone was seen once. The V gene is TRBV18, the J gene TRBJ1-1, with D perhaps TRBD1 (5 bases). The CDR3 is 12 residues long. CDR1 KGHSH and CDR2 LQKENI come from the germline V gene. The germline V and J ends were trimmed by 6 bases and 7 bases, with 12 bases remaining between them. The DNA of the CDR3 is TGTGCCAGCTCTCAGAGCAGGGATGAAGCTTTCTTT. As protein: CASSQSRDEAFF.

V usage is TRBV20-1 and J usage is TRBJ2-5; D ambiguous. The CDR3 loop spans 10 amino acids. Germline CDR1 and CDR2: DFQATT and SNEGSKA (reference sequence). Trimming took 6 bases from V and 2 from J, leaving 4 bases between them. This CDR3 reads CSAQQETQYF. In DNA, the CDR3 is TGCAGTGCCCAGCAAGAGACCCAGTACTTC.

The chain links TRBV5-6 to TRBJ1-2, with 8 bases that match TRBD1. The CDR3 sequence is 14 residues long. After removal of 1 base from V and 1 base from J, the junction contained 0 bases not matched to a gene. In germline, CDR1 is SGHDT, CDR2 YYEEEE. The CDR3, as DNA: TGTGCCAGCAGCTTGACAGGGGGTAACTATGGCTACACCTTC. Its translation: CASSLTGGNYGYTF.

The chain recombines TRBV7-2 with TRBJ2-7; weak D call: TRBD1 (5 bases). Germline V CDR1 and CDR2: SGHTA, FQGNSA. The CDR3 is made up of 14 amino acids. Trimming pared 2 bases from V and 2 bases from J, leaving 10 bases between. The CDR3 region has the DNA TGTGCCAGCAGCTTATTCACAGGAGCCTACGAGCAGTACTTC. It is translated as CASSLFTGAYEQYF.

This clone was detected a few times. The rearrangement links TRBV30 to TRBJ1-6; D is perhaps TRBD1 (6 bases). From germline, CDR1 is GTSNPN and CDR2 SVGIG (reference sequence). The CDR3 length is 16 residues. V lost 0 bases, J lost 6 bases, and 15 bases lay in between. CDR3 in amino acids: CAWSVGGRLPNSPLHF. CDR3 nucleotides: TGTGCCTGGAGTGTAGGGGGAAGGTTACCTAATTCACCCCTCCACTTT.